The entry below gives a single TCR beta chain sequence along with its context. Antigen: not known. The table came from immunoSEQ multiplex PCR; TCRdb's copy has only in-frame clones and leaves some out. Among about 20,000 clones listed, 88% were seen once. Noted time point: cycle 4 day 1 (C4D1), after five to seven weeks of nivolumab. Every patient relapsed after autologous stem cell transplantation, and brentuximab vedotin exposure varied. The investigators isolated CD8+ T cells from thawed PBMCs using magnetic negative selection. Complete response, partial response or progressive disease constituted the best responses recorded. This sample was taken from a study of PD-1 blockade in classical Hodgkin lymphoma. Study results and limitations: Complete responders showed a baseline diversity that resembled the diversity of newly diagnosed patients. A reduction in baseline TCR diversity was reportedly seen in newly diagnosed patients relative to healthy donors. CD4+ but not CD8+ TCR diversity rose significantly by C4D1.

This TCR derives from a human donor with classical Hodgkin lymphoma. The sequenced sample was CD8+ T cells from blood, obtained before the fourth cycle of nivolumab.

CDR3 DNA: TGTGCCAGCAGCCAACAGGGGTCTAGCACAGATACGCAGTATTTT. This encodes CASSQQGSSTDTQYF. The rearrangement links TRBV5-4 to TRBJ2-3, with 7 bases matching TRBD1. Germline CDR1 is SGHNT and CDR2 is YYREEE (reference sequence). This CDR3 contains 15 residues. Germline trimming cut 4 bases from V and 0 bases from J; bases unmatched to any gene: 5.